Listed here are 14 T cell receptor beta chains from one sample, sequenced in a study of shared clonotypes between healthy human individuals. Sequencing was performed with immunoSEQ multiplex PCR; in TCRdb, only in-frame clones are kept and a portion is missing. Of roughly 2.4 million clones listed, approximately 96% were seen once; the top ten hold roughly 0.13%. Sequencing was performed on naive CD4+ T cells sorted from blood. The subset is: CD45RA+ positively selected. All receptors derive from a man aged 18 to 29 in good health.

This chain links TRBV7-2 with TRBJ2-5; possible D gene TRBD2, 6 bases. The CDR3 is 12 residues long. Per the germline V gene, CDR1 is SGHTA and CDR2 is FQGNSA. V shed 5 bases and J shed 5 bases, with 9 bases lying between them. Here the CDR3 reads CASSTSRETQYF. In nucleotides, the CDR3 is TGTGCCAGCAGCACTAGCCGCGAGACCCAGTACTTC.

J is TRBJ1-6 and V is TRBV6-5; D uncertain. The CDR3 has 14 amino acids. V dropped 7 bases and J dropped 9 bases, with 16 bases sitting between them. Germline V gene data show CDR1 as MNHEY and CDR2 as SVGAGI. The CDR3 protein is CASTRGTEGSPLHF. The CDR3 DNA reads as TGTGCCAGCACTCGAGGCACCGAGGGTTCACCCCTCCACTTT.

This chain joins TRBV4-3 and TRBJ2-3; 8 bases fit TRBD2. V lost 3 bases to trimming and J lost 2 bases; unmatched junction nucleotides: 10. CDR1 is LGHNA and CDR2 is YSLEER in the germline V gene. The CDR3 has 17 amino acids. The CDR3 protein is CASSQPTTLAVTDTQYF. The DNA of the CDR3 is TGCGCCAGCAGCCAGCCCACCACACTAGCGGTCACAGATACGCAGTATTTT.

The J gene is TRBJ2-5, the V gene TRBV5-5; a weak D match, TRBD2 (5 bases). The V end lost 0 bases, the J end lost 4 bases, and 16 bases lay between the germline ends. CDR1 is SGHKS, CDR2 YYEKEE, per germline (reference sequence). The CDR3 contains 16 residues. DNA of the CDR3: TGTGCCAGCAGCTTGGGCCCCGCCGGGAAGGTAGAGACCCAGTACTTC. Residues: CASSLGPAGKVETQYF. The full variable domain, completed using reference TRBV5-5 and TRBJ2-5, is DAGVTQSPTHLIKTRGQQVTLRCSPISGHKSVSWYQQVLGQGPQFIFQYYEKEERGRGNFPDRFSARQFPNYSSELNVNALLLGDSALYLCASSLGPAGKVETQYFGPGTRLLVL.

This rearrangement joins TRBV10-3 to TRBJ2-7; the D call may be TRBD1 or TRBD2 (5 bases each). Germline V lookup: CDR1 ENHRY, CDR2 SYGVKD. CDR3 length: 15 residues. V dropped 6 bases and J dropped 7 bases, with 22 bases sitting between them. In DNA form, the CDR3 reads TGTGCCATCAGAGCCTCCGGGACGGGGTCTGGAGAGCAGTACTTC. Translated: CAIRASGTGSGEQYF.

The chain combines TRBV11-3 with TRBJ2-2; D possibly uses TRBD1 or TRBD2 (5 bases each). CDR3 length: 13 amino acids. The germline V gene has CDR1 SGHNT and CDR2 YENEEA. Trimming took off 5 bases at V and 4 bases at J, with 8 bases between the two ends. CDR3 nucleotides: TGTGCCAGCAGCACCGGGACCACCGGGGAGCTGTTTTTT. It is translated as CASSTGTTGELFF.

The chain carries TRBV28 and TRBJ2-5; D perhaps matches TRBD1 (5 bases). Per the germline V gene, CDR1 is MDHEN and CDR2 is SYDVKM. This CDR3 spans 16 amino acids. Trimming pared 6 bases from V and 2 bases from J, leaving 19 bases between. The CDR3 region has the DNA TGTGCCAGCAGGTCCCGGCGACAGCACCCTCAAGAGACCCAGTACTTC. It is translated as CASRSRRQHPQETQYF. The full variable domain, rest sourced from reference TRBV28 and TRBJ2-5, is DVKVTQSSRYLVKRTGEKVFLECVQDMDHENMFWYRQDPGLGLRLIYFSYDVKMKEKGDIPEGYSVSREKKERFSLILESASTNQTSMYLCASRSRRQHPQETQYFGPGTRLLVL.

To note about this clone: In the same sample, other DNA sequences code for this CDR3. V is TRBV6-5 and J is TRBJ1-1; D unclear. Trimming took off 6 bases at V and 1 base at J, with 9 bases between the two ends. The CDR3 sequence is 13 residues long. Germline assignment: CDR1 MNHEY and CDR2 SVGAGI. This CDR3 reads CASSRRGNTEAFF. CDR3 nucleotides: TGTGCCAGCAGCCGCCGGGGGAACACTGAAGCTTTCTTT.

Details on this clone: The same CDR3 can be traced to other DNA sequences in this sample. V and J are TRBV5-1 and TRBJ2-7; 9 bases map to TRBD1. Germline loops: CDR1 SGHRS, CDR2 YFSETQ. The ends lost 0 bases at V and 1 base at J; junction bases unmatched: 2. The CDR3 is 15 amino acids. The CDR3 DNA reads as TGCGCCAGCAGCTTGGAGGGACAGGGTTCCTACGAGCAGTACTTC. Translated, it gives CASSLEGQGSYEQYF.

A word on this clone: The sample contains more than one DNA sequence encoding this CDR3. The CDR3 loop reads CASRRDSYEQYF. CDR3 DNA sequence: TGTGCCAGCAGGCGGGATTCCTACGAGCAGTACTTC. This chain links TRBV5-6 with TRBJ2-7, with D tentatively TRBD2 (6 bases). With 5 bases removed from V and 1 base from J, the gap between germline ends came to 7 bases. There are 12 residues in the CDR3. CDR1 is SGHDT, CDR2 YYEEEE, per germline.

Remarks on this clone: This sample includes further DNA sequences coding for the same CDR3. V gene TRBV6-5 combines with J gene TRBJ2-3; unclear D gene. CDR1 is MNHEY and CDR2 is SVGAGI in the germline V gene. V was shortened by 5 bases and J by 2 bases, with 11 bases between the two germline ends. This CDR3 contains 14 residues. The CDR3 coding sequence is TGTGCCAGCAGTCGCGGACGGCCCACAGATACGCAGTATTTT. This sequence encodes CASSRGRPTDTQYF.

This chain joins TRBV30 and TRBJ2-2; a weak D match, TRBD2 (5 bases). This CDR3 contains 16 residues. The germline V and J ends were trimmed by 2 bases and 0 bases, with 13 bases remaining between them. CDR1 is GTSNPN and CDR2 is SVGIG in the germline V gene (reference sequence). The CDR3 reads CAWSRTSGANTGELFF. DNA of the CDR3: TGTGCCTGGAGTCGTACGTCCGGGGCGAACACCGGGGAGCTGTTTTTT.

The V call is TRBV5-1, the J call TRBJ2-1; perhaps TRBD2 as D (6 bases). This CDR3 contains 15 residues. Germline V CDR1 and CDR2: SGHRS, YFSETQ. V lost 4 bases and J 5 bases, leaving 16 bases between the germline ends. CDR3 in amino acids: CASSRRDFGDNEQFF. In DNA, the CDR3 is TGCGCCAGCAGCAGAAGGGACTTTGGAGACAATGAGCAGTTCTTC.

The chain is built from TRBV6-1 and TRBJ2-2; 11 positions agree with TRBD2. With V trimmed by 2 bases and J by 6 bases, 5 bases remained unmatched. The CDR3 consists of 16 residues. Germline CDR1 MNHNS, CDR2 SASEGT. The CDR3 loop is CASSEWGTSGPGELFF. For the CDR3, the DNA is TGTGCCAGCAGTGAATGGGGGACTAGCGGCCCCGGGGAGCTGTTTTTT.